The present T cell receptor (beta chain) was sequenced within a study of T-cell memory formation after mild COVID-19. As for the study in general: TCR clustering was largely donor specific.

The study's findings and limits: SARS-CoV-2 specificity was not confirmed for second-wave clones peaking on day 37.

This clonotype was recorded many times. Its antigen is not identified. This CDR3 comprises 16 residues. The germline V gene has CDR1 SGHNT and CDR2 YENEEA. Trimming took 5 bases from V and 9 from J; bases not matched to a gene: 12. TCRdb reanalysed the 5' RACE reads using MiXCR and keeps one entry per CDR3 protein. The sample has some 280,000 distinct CDR3 sequences, 15% to 20% seen once. Sequencing input: PBMCs or a T cell subset sorted from them (not recorded which). The clonotype comes from a man younger than 35 who had mild COVID-19 (a few samples of this study predate the infection). Cell type and time point are not known. The chain uses TRBV11-3 and TRBJ2-1; TRBD2 agrees at 11 bases. CDR3 sequence: CASSKGLAGGIIEQFF. The CDR3 DNA reads as TGTGCCAGCAGCAAGGGGCTAGCGGGGGGCATCATTGAGCAGTTCTTC.